The clone carrying this T cell receptor beta chain showed up just a few times. The antigen remains undetermined. This entry comes from a study of tumor and adjacent non-tumor tissue in lung cancer. Study conclusions and caveats: Compared with tumor, normal lung showed significantly lower TCR diversity. Patients with more diverse tumor TCRs had worse survival. Normal lung showed higher cumulative top 100 clone frequency than tumor.

No cell sorting was done before RNA was extracted from the tissue. TCRbeta libraries were built with three rounds of nested PCR, modified from ARM-PCR. MiXCR was run by TCRdb on the multiplex PCR reads, yielding one entry per CDR3 protein. The sample includes some 200,000 distinct CDR3 sequences, 70% to 75% of them seen just once. J lost 4 bases, V lost 7 bases, and 8 bases had no gene match. CDR3 size: 14 residues. This TCR was sampled from a man aged 55-75 years with non-small cell lung cancer. The sample comprised lung tumor tissue. The chain recombines TRBV12-3 or TRBV12-4 with TRBJ2-7; 9 bases align to TRBD1. The CDR3 protein is CASMTGTGTYEQYF. The DNA for the CDR3 is TGTGCCAGCATGACCGGGACAGGGACTTACGAGCAGTACTTC.